These T cell receptor beta chains were read from a single sample in a study of cytomegalovirus exposure and HLA in healthy donors. The table came from immunoSEQ multiplex PCR; TCRdb's copy has only in-frame clones and leaves some out. This table has about 160,000 clones, around nine tenths appearing once. Sequencing was performed on PBMCs. The receptors derive from a woman younger than 45 in good health and CMV-seronegative. CDR3s include the opening cysteine and the closing phenylalanine or tryptophan. The order of the fields is V gene, J gene, clone size, D gene, CDR3 protein, CDR3 DNA. A D gene is named only where the DNA matches it firmly. Clone size, where shown, is once, few, many, or a class for clones that have expanded.

v_gene: TRBV6-1
j_gene: TRBJ1-2
abundance: NA
d_gene: NA
CDR3aa: CASSGLRQGSDGYTF
CDR3nt: TGTGCCAGCAGTGGACTACGCCAGGGGAGCGATGGCTACACCTTC

v_gene: TRBV28
j_gene: TRBJ1-1
abundance: few
d_gene: NA
CDR3aa: CASSRLQGTFNTEAFF
CDR3nt: TGTGCCAGCAGTCGCCTACAGGGAACATTTAACACTGAAGCTTTCTTT

v_gene: TRBV5-6
j_gene: TRBJ1-2
abundance: few
d_gene: TRBD1
CDR3aa: CASSQDRVDTF
CDR3nt: TGTGCCAGCAGCCAAGACAGGGTAGATACCTTC

v_gene: TRBV11-2
j_gene: TRBJ2-1
abundance: NA
d_gene: NA
CDR3aa: CASSYGRLGSGNEQFF
CDR3nt: TGTGCCAGCAGCTATGGGAGACTAGGTTCGGGCAATGAGCAGTTCTTC

v_gene: TRBV28
j_gene: TRBJ2-7
abundance: NA
d_gene: TRBD1
CDR3aa: CASSRSTGWGYEQYF
CDR3nt: TGTGCCAGCAGTAGATCGACAGGGTGGGGCTACGAGCAGTACTTC

v_gene: TRBV5-6
j_gene: TRBJ1-1
abundance: NA
d_gene: NA
CDR3aa: CASSLAGVAFF
CDR3nt: TGTGCCAGCAGCTTAGCAGGGGTGGCTTTCTTT

v_gene: TRBV5-6
j_gene: TRBJ2-5
abundance: NA
d_gene: TRBD1
CDR3aa: CASGTRGTGNQETQYF
CDR3nt: TGTGCCAGCGGGACGAGAGGGACAGGGAACCAAGAGACCCAGTACTTC

v_gene: TRBV28
j_gene: TRBJ1-5
abundance: few
d_gene: TRBD1
CDR3aa: CASRDTGTGRNQPQHF
CDR3nt: TGTGCCAGCAGGGATACGGGGACAGGACGCAATCAGCCCCAGCATTTT

v_gene: TRBV6-1
j_gene: TRBJ2-6
abundance: NA
d_gene: TRBD1
CDR3aa: CASSVIPGQTSSGANVLTF
CDR3nt: TGTGCCAGCAGTGTAATCCCGGGACAGACGAGCTCTGGGGCCAACGTCCTGACTTTC

v_gene: TRBV19
j_gene: TRBJ1-5
abundance: NA
d_gene: NA
CDR3aa: CASSIVTGLNNQPQHF
CDR3nt: TGTGCCAGTAGTATAGTTACAGGGTTAAACAATCAGCCCCAGCATTTT

v_gene: TRBV14
j_gene: TRBJ1-1
abundance: once
d_gene: NA
CDR3aa: CASSQFGTTTEAFF
CDR3nt: TGTGCCAGCAGCCAATTCGGGACAACCACTGAAGCTTTCTTT

v_gene: TRBV19
j_gene: TRBJ2-3
abundance: NA
d_gene: TRBD1
CDR3aa: CASSRQGARVPPDTQYF
CDR3nt: TGTGCCAGTAGTCGACAGGGGGCAAGGGTTCCTCCAGATACGCAGTATTTT

v_gene: TRBV5-1
j_gene: TRBJ1-1
abundance: NA
d_gene: NA
CDR3aa: CASSLGDIRGEAFF
CDR3nt: TGCGCCAGCAGCTTGGGGGACATTAGGGGTGAAGCTTTCTTT

v_gene: TRBV5-6
j_gene: TRBJ1-1
abundance: few
d_gene: NA
CDR3aa: CASSSGPSRVAEAFF
CDR3nt: TGTGCCAGCAGTTCGGGCCCCTCGCGGGTTGCTGAAGCTTTCTTT

v_gene: TRBV19
j_gene: TRBJ1-2
abundance: NA
d_gene: TRBD1
CDR3aa: CASRGLGQTREYGYTF
CDR3nt: TGTGCCAGTAGGGGGTTGGGACAGACGAGAGAATATGGCTACACCTTC

v_gene: TRBV27
j_gene: TRBJ2-3
abundance: NA
d_gene: NA
CDR3aa: CASKTRTYASDTQYF
CDR3nt: TGTGCCAGCAAGACCAGGACTTACGCGTCAGATACGCAGTATTTT

v_gene: TRBV7-9
j_gene: TRBJ2-3
abundance: NA
d_gene: NA
CDR3aa: CASSSYSGTQYF
CDR3nt: TGTGCCAGCAGCTCTTATAGCGGTACGCAGTATTTT

v_gene: TRBV18
j_gene: TRBJ1-6
abundance: NA
d_gene: TRBD1
CDR3aa: CASSPGTGGSNSPLHF
CDR3nt: TGTGCCAGCTCACCGGGGACAGGGGGCTCTAATTCACCCCTCCACTTT

v_gene: TRBV2
j_gene: TRBJ1-5
abundance: few
d_gene: NA
CDR3aa: CASSDRGGQPQHF
CDR3nt: TGTGCCAGCAGTGACAGGGGTGGTCAGCCCCAGCATTTT

v_gene: TRBV6-5
j_gene: TRBJ1-5
abundance: few
d_gene: NA
CDR3aa: CASNHVDQPQHF
CDR3nt: TGTGCCAGCAATCACGTAGATCAGCCCCAGCATTTT

v_gene: TRBV5-6
j_gene: TRBJ2-3
abundance: NA
d_gene: TRBD1
CDR3aa: CASSLGAFDRGTDTQYF
CDR3nt: TGTGCCAGCAGCTTGGGCGCCTTCGACAGGGGAACGGATACGCAGTATTTT

v_gene: TRBV14
j_gene: TRBJ2-5
abundance: NA
d_gene: NA
CDR3aa: CASSPPHRKYQETQYF
CDR3nt: TGTGCCAGCAGCCCCCCCCACAGAAAGTACCAAGAGACCCAGTACTTC

v_gene: TRBV28
j_gene: TRBJ2-3
abundance: NA
d_gene: TRBD2
CDR3aa: CVAAGLGMHF
CDR3nt: TGTGTCGCGGCGGGACTAGGAATGCATTTT

v_gene: TRBV5-1
j_gene: TRBJ1-2
abundance: NA
d_gene: TRBD1
CDR3aa: CASTGQGERDGYTF
CDR3nt: TGCGCCAGCACCGGACAGGGGGAGAGGGATGGCTACACCTTC

v_gene: TRBV6-5
j_gene: TRBJ1-2
abundance: NA
d_gene: NA
CDR3aa: CASSYPGGYTF
CDR3nt: TGTGCCAGCAGTTATCCGGGTGGCTACACCTTC

v_gene: TRBV7-9
j_gene: TRBJ1-6
abundance: NA
d_gene: TRBD1
CDR3aa: CASTPLGTGVLNSPLHF
CDR3nt: TGTGCCAGCACCCCCCTCGGGACAGGAGTTTTGAATTCACCCCTCCACTTT

v_gene: TRBV29-1
j_gene: TRBJ2-3
abundance: NA
d_gene: TRBD1
CDR3aa: CSVEDWTGASDTQYF
CDR3nt: TGCAGCGTTGAAGACTGGACAGGGGCCTCAGATACGCAGTATTTT

v_gene: TRBV6-4
j_gene: TRBJ2-2
abundance: NA
d_gene: NA
CDR3aa: CASSEASVTGELFF
CDR3nt: TGTGCCAGCAGTGAAGCTTCGGTCACCGGGGAGCTGTTTTTT

v_gene: TRBV6-1
j_gene: TRBJ1-1
abundance: once
d_gene: NA
CDR3aa: CASNRGLTEAFF
CDR3nt: TGTGCCAGCAATCGAGGGCTCACTGAAGCTTTCTTT

v_gene: TRBV19
j_gene: TRBJ1-3
abundance: NA
d_gene: NA
CDR3aa: CASSPRTAQGTIYF
CDR3nt: TGTGCCAGTAGTCCCCGGACGGCCCAGGGCACCATATATTTT

v_gene: TRBV7-2
j_gene: TRBJ2-7
abundance: NA
d_gene: NA
CDR3aa: CASSLAVVNRGQYF
CDR3nt: TGTGCCAGCAGCTTAGCGGTCGTTAACCGGGGGCAGTACTTC

v_gene: TRBV5-1
j_gene: TRBJ2-1
abundance: NA
d_gene: TRBD2
CDR3aa: CASSLDGTTYEQFF
CDR3nt: TGCGCCAGCAGCTTGGACGGGACTACATATGAGCAGTTCTTC

v_gene: TRBV7-8
j_gene: TRBJ1-5
abundance: NA
d_gene: NA
CDR3aa: CASSQNRVSNQPQHF
CDR3nt: TGTGCCAGCAGCCAGAACAGGGTTAGCAATCAGCCCCAGCATTTT

v_gene: TRBV7-9
j_gene: TRBJ1-1
abundance: NA
d_gene: NA
CDR3aa: CASSLYPEAFF
CDR3nt: TGTGCCAGCAGCTTATATCCTGAAGCTTTCTTT

v_gene: TRBV19
j_gene: TRBJ2-3
abundance: NA
d_gene: TRBD2
CDR3aa: CASSKGGTRVDTQYF
CDR3nt: TGTGCCAGTAGTAAAGGAGGGACTAGGGTAGATACGCAGTATTTT

v_gene: TRBV4-1
j_gene: TRBJ2-5
abundance: NA
d_gene: NA
CDR3aa: CASSQDVASQETLYF
CDR3nt: TGCGCCAGCAGCCAAGATGTAGCGAGCCAAGAGACCCTGTACTTC

v_gene: TRBV5-1
j_gene: TRBJ2-5
abundance: NA
d_gene: TRBD1
CDR3aa: CASSWGGTGDTTQYF
CDR3nt: TGCGCCAGCAGCTGGGGTGGGACAGGGGACACCACCCAGTACTTC

v_gene: TRBV4-1
j_gene: TRBJ2-1
abundance: NA
d_gene: TRBD2
CDR3aa: CASSHTTSDYNEQFF
CDR3nt: TGCGCCAGCAGCCATACGACTAGCGATTACAATGAGCAGTTCTTC

v_gene: TRBV13
j_gene: TRBJ2-7
abundance: NA
d_gene: TRBD1
CDR3aa: CASSLVVRGNYEQYF
CDR3nt: TGTGCCAGCAGCTTAGTGGTCAGGGGGAACTACGAGCAGTACTTC

v_gene: TRBV19
j_gene: TRBJ1-1
abundance: once
d_gene: NA
CDR3aa: CASFNRVGALNTEAFF
CDR3nt: TGTGCCAGTTTTAACAGGGTGGGGGCTTTGAACACTGAAGCTTTCTTT

v_gene: TRBV4-1
j_gene: TRBJ2-7
abundance: NA
d_gene: NA
CDR3aa: CASSRDRSQDSYEQYF
CDR3nt: TGCGCCAGCAGCCGAGACAGGTCCCAGGACTCCTACGAGCAGTACTTC

v_gene: TRBV7-2
j_gene: TRBJ2-3
abundance: NA
d_gene: TRBD2
CDR3aa: CASSTIAGVSTDTQYF
CDR3nt: TGTGCCAGCAGCACAATAGCGGGGGTTAGCACAGATACGCAGTATTTT

v_gene: TRBV19
j_gene: TRBJ2-7
abundance: NA
d_gene: TRBD1
CDR3aa: CASSIIPPTGGNEQYF
CDR3nt: TGTGCCAGTAGTATTATCCCCCCCACAGGGGGGAACGAGCAGTACTTC

v_gene: TRBV10-2
j_gene: TRBJ2-7
abundance: NA
d_gene: NA
CDR3aa: CASMWQGGEQYF
CDR3nt: TGCGCCAGCATGTGGCAGGGCGGCGAGCAGTACTTC

v_gene: TRBV6-5
j_gene: TRBJ2-7
abundance: NA
d_gene: NA
CDR3aa: CASSLAGVVYEQYF
CDR3nt: TGTGCCAGCAGCCTTGCAGGGGTAGTCTACGAGCAGTACTTC

v_gene: TRBV10-1
j_gene: TRBJ1-1
abundance: NA
d_gene: TRBD1
CDR3aa: CASSETGGRNTEAFF
CDR3nt: TGCGCCAGCAGTGAGACAGGGGGGAGGAACACTGAAGCTTTCTTT

v_gene: TRBV30
j_gene: TRBJ2-2
abundance: once
d_gene: TRBD2
CDR3aa: CAWSDPSGVRVNTGELFF
CDR3nt: TGTGCCTGGAGTGATCCTAGCGGGGTAAGAGTTAACACCGGGGAGCTGTTTTTT

v_gene: TRBV9
j_gene: TRBJ1-1
abundance: NA
d_gene: TRBD1
CDR3aa: CASSVLQGGTEAFF
CDR3nt: TGTGCCAGCAGCGTCCTACAGGGGGGTACTGAAGCTTTCTTT

v_gene: TRBV9
j_gene: TRBJ2-3
abundance: NA
d_gene: NA
CDR3aa: CASSEDSGSTDTQYF
CDR3nt: TGTGCCAGCAGCGAGGACTCCGGATCCACAGATACGCAGTATTTT

v_gene: TRBV21-1
j_gene: TRBJ1-1
abundance: NA
d_gene: NA
CDR3aa: CASSTQGPQNTEAFF
CDR3nt: TGTGCCAGCAGCACTCAGGGGCCCCAGAACACTGAAGCTTTCTTT

v_gene: TRBV19
j_gene: TRBJ1-4
abundance: once
d_gene: NA
CDR3aa: CASSPTRGRNEKLFF
CDR3nt: TGTGCCAGTAGTCCCACCAGGGGCCGTAATGAAAAACTGTTTTTT

v_gene: TRBV27
j_gene: TRBJ1-1
abundance: NA
d_gene: NA
CDR3aa: CASGYRENTEAFF
CDR3nt: TGTGCCAGCGGATACAGGGAGAACACTGAAGCTTTCTTT

v_gene: TRBV19
j_gene: TRBJ2-7
abundance: NA
d_gene: TRBD1
CDR3aa: CASSIYLGGQIEQYF
CDR3nt: TGTGCCAGTAGTATATATCTAGGGGGACAGATCGAGCAGTACTTC

v_gene: TRBV10-3
j_gene: TRBJ2-7
abundance: NA
d_gene: NA
CDR3aa: CAISETGTVDEQYF
CDR3nt: TGTGCCATCAGTGAGACAGGGACGGTCGACGAGCAGTACTTC

v_gene: TRBV4-3
j_gene: TRBJ2-7
abundance: NA
d_gene: TRBD1
CDR3aa: CASSQGLGTGVTYEQYF
CDR3nt: TGCGCCAGCAGCCAAGGGCTAGGAACAGGGGTCACCTACGAGCAGTACTTC

v_gene: TRBV6-1
j_gene: TRBJ1-1
abundance: NA
d_gene: NA
CDR3aa: CASSEPGQNTEAFF
CDR3nt: TGTGCCAGCAGTGAACCGGGACAGAACACTGAAGCTTTCTTT

v_gene: TRBV27
j_gene: TRBJ1-5
abundance: NA
d_gene: NA
CDR3aa: CASSLTSRGYNRPQHF
CDR3nt: TGTGCCAGCAGTTTAACCTCTAGAGGGTACAATCGGCCCCAGCATTTT

v_gene: TRBV4-3
j_gene: TRBJ2-7
abundance: NA
d_gene: TRBD2
CDR3aa: CASSQGVGRTSGGRYEQYF
CDR3nt: TGCGCCAGCAGCCAAGGGGTAGGGAGGACTAGCGGGGGGAGGTACGAGCAGTACTTC